This T cell receptor (beta chain) was profiled in a study of T cells in narcolepsy. Study outcomes and limitations: Autoreactive clone sequences were missing from some blood memory CD4+ repertoires. Same-patient CSF and blood CD4+ T cell clonotypes included HCRT-specific and TRIB2-specific autoreactive ones.

Clones were sequenced by immunoSEQ multiplex PCR, and TCRdb holds only the in-frame ones, with some missing. This table holds 36,000 or so clones, roughly 90% found once. A note on this clone: Its antigen is currently unknown.

Trimming cost V 4 bases and J 6 bases; bases outside gene matches: 11. Germline V gene lookup returns CDR1 MNHNS and CDR2 SASEGT. CDR3 size: 16 residues. The chain carries TRBV6-1 and TRBJ2-2; 7 nucleotides match TRBD1. Sequences were obtained from CD45RA- memory CD4+ T cells from PBMCs. The TCR comes from a human donor with narcolepsy. The DNA of the CDR3 is TGTGCCAGCAGTGCCCACAGGGGCCTGAAGGCCGGGGAGCTGTTTTTT. This translates into CASSAHRGLKAGELFF.